The next 8 T cell receptor beta chains were all read from a single sample in a study of blood T cell dynamics during melanoma immunotherapy. Regarding time point: pre-treatment baseline. Sequencing was performed with immunoSEQ multiplex PCR; in TCRdb, only in-frame clones are kept and a portion is missing. This sample has approximately 13,000 clones, with 65% to 85% found just once. Material: blood, obtained from a patient treated with checkpoint blockade. All receptors derive from a human donor with melanoma.

The chain links TRBV4-3 to TRBJ2-1, with a tentative D call TRBD1 (6 bases). There are 18 residues in the CDR3. The V end was cut by 0 bases, the J end by 7 bases, with 22 bases between. Germline assignment: CDR1 LGHNA and CDR2 YSLEER. The CDR3 nucleotides read TGCGCCAGCAGCCAAGATTTTCGAGGGGGACGAGTGTATAATGAGCAGTTCTTC. This codes for CASSQDFRGGRVYNEQFF.

The V call is TRBV30, the J call TRBJ1-4, with a tentative D call TRBD1 (6 bases). V dropped 4 bases and J dropped 6 bases, with 15 bases sitting between them. The germline V gene encodes CDR1 GTSNPN and CDR2 SVGIG (reference sequence). This CDR3 has 14 residues. The CDR3 bases are TGTGCCTGGAACCGGGGGCAGTGGGATGAAAAACTGTTTTTT. Translated: CAWNRGQWDEKLFF.

CDR3 DNA sequence: TGTGCCATCAGTGACCTAGCGGGGGGGCGGAATGAGCAGTTCTTC. This translates into CAISDLAGGRNEQFF. This rearrangement joins TRBV10-3 to TRBJ2-1, with 12 bases aligning to TRBD2. The CDR3 runs to 15 residues. CDR1 ENHRY and CDR2 SYGVKD come from the germline V gene. V dropped 3 bases and J dropped 7; count of bases not matched to a gene: 4.

The count of this clone is one. The chain is built from TRBV2 and TRBJ1-2; a possible D gene is TRBD1 (5 bases). Germline CDR1 and CDR2: SNHLY and FYNNEI. The CDR3 runs to 13 residues. Trimming took off 3 bases at V and 3 bases at J, with 8 bases between the two ends. Here the CDR3 reads CASSEEGYYGYTF. DNA of the CDR3: TGTGCCAGCAGTGAGGAGGGGTACTATGGCTACACCTTC. Supplemented by reference TRBV2 and TRBJ1-2, the full variable domain reads EPEVTQTPSHQVTQMGQEVILRCVPISNHLYFYWYRQILGQKVEFLVSFYNNEISEKSEIFDDQFSVERPDGSNFTLKIRSTKLEDSAMYFCASSEEGYYGYTFGSGTRLTVV.

The chain combines TRBV19 with TRBJ1-1; 7 bases fit TRBD1. Germline CDR1 LNHDA, CDR2 SQIVND (reference sequence). The V and J ends lost 6 bases and 1 base, in that order; junction bases with no gene match: 5. The CDR3 totals 14 residues. The CDR3 sequence: CASRNRGQNTEAFF. The CDR3 DNA reads TGTGCCAGTAGAAACAGGGGTCAGAACACTGAAGCTTTCTTT.

This chain links TRBV2 with TRBJ2-3; 9 positions agree with TRBD1. CDR1 is SNHLY, CDR2 FYNNEI, per germline. V gave up 7 bases and J gave up 3 bases; unmatched junction bases: 5. The CDR3 loop spans 14 amino acids. CDR3 DNA sequence: TGTGCCAGCAAAGGTGGGACAGGGACAGATACGCAGTATTTT. This encodes CASKGGTGTDTQYF.

This clone has a handful of counts. The CDR3: CASSKPSYEQYF. Written as DNA, the CDR3 is TGTGCCAGCAGCAAGCCCTCCTACGAGCAGTACTTC. V and J are TRBV25-1 and TRBJ2-7, with D uncertain. Trimming removed 6 bases at V and 0 bases at J, with 6 bases between. The CDR3 has 12 residues. Germline values: CDR1 MGHDK, CDR2 SYGVNS.

The chain is built from TRBV6-1 and TRBJ1-5; a possible D gene is TRBD1 (5 bases). The V and J ends lost 3 bases and 3 bases respectively, with 12 bases between them. Germline assignment: CDR1 MNHNS and CDR2 SASEGT. This CDR3 is 15 amino acids long. CDR3 amino acids: CASSDERGSNQPQHF. The CDR3 coding sequence is TGTGCCAGCAGTGACGAAAGGGGATCCAATCAGCCCCAGCATTTT.